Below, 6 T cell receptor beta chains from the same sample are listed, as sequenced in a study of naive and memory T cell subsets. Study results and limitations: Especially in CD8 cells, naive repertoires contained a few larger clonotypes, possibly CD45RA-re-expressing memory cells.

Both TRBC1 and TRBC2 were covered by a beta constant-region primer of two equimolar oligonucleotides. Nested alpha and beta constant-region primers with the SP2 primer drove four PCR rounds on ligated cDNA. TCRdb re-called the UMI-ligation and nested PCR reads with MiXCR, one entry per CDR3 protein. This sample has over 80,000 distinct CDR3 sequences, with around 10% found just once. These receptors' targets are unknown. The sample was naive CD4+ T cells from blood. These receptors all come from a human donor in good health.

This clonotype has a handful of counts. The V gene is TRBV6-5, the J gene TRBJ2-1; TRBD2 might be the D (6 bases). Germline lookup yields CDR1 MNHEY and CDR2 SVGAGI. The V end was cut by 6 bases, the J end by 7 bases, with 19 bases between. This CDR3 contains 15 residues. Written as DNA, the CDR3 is TGTGCCAGCAGGATAATAGTGGGCCGGGGGAATGAGCAGTTCTTC. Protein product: CASRIIVGRGNEQFF.

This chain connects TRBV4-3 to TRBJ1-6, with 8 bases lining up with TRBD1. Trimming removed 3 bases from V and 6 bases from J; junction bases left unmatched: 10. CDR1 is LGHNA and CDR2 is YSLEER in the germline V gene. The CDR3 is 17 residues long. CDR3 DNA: TGCGCCAGCAGCCAGTGGACCGGGACAGGTACTAATTCACCCCTCCACTTT. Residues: CASSQWTGTGTNSPLHF.

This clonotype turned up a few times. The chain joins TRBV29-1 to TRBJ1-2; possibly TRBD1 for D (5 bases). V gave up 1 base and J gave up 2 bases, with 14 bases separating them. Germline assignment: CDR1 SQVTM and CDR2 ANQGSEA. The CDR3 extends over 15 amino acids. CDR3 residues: CSVEGAGTGNYGYTF. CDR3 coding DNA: TGCAGCGTTGAAGGGGCCGGGACTGGAAACTATGGCTACACCTTC. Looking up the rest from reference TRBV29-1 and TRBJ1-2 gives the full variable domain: SAVISQKPSRDICQRGTSLTIQCQVDSQVTMMFWYRQQPGQSLTLIATANQGSEATYESGFVIDKFPISRPNLTFSTLTVSNMSPEDSSIYLCSVEGAGTGNYGYTFGSGTRLTVV.

The chain's CDR3 is CASSIQVQPQHF. CDR3 DNA sequence: TGTGCCAGCAGCATACAGGTACAGCCCCAGCATTTT. This sequence joins TRBV12-3 or TRBV12-4 and TRBJ1-5; TRBD1 is a possible D gene (5 bases). V was cut by 6 bases and J by 7 bases, with 10 bases left in between. The CDR3 contains 12 residues.

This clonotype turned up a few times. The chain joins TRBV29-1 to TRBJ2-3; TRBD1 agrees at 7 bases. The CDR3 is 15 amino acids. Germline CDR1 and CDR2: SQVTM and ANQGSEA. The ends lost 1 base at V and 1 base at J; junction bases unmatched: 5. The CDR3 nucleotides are TGCAGCGTTGAAGGTCCCGGACAGGGCACAGATACGCAGTATTTT. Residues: CSVEGPGQGTDTQYF.

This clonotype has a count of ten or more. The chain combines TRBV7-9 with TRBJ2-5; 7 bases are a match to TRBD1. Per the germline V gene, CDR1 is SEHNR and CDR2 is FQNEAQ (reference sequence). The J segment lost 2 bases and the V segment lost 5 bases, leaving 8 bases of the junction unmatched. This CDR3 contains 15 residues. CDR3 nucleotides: TGTGCCAGCAGCAGCTGGGACAGTCGACAAGAGACCCAGTACTTC. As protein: CASSSWDSRQETQYF.